This T cell receptor (beta chain) originates from a study of blood T cell repertoires in COVID-19. In terms of age and location, participants ranged from roughly 18 to 90 years and lived in 24 US areas. Cohorts were assigned according to the clinical history that participants reported. Donors of Cohort 3 who recovered were those that had two negative PCRs, clearance, or symptom resolution. In the source study's methods: Reference gene primer amplification yielded estimated nucleated cell counts. Here immunoSEQ multiplex PCR was the method, and the copy in TCRdb shows in-frame clones only, minus some. That table is the source of V, J and clone size, and D and trimming were worked out from the DNA. The profile shows approximately 160,000 clones, over 65% of them singletons. J gave up 10 bases and V 6 bases, and 3 bases lay outside the gene matches. The CDR3 is 12 amino acids. The germline V gene has CDR1 SGHTA and CDR2 FQGNSA.

The specimen was PBMCs or T cells enriched from blood (not recorded which). The source of this sequence is a woman aged 45-60 years who had recovered from COVID-19. This rearrangement joins TRBV7-2 to TRBJ2-1; 10 bases line up with TRBD2. CDR3 DNA: TGTGCCAGCAGGCCACTAGCGGGAGAGCAGTTCTTC. Translating gives CASRPLAGEQFF.